Below, one TCR beta chain is given with its context. Its antigen is still unknown. The ends lost 0 bases at V and 4 bases at J; junction bases unmatched: 1. The CDR3 contains 15 residues. The germline V gene has CDR1 LGHNA and CDR2 YSLEER. These data belong to a study of CD8 T cell repertoires and HIV-1 epitope variants. Overall study context: Separate wells received one of Twenty-five Gag or Nef variant peptides. Study findings and constraints: Ten or so TCR beta clonotypes were antigen-specific, roughly six apparently recognizing autologous or escape variants. The TAALDMSHF plasma variant had no responses, unlike KF9 (roughly 5 clonotypes) and HW9 (one). Only beta chains were identified, marking proliferation to antigen, not function.

Profiling relied on immunoSEQ multiplex PCR, and the TCRdb table lists in-frame clones only, not all of them. There are roughly 5,000 clones in the sample; about three fifths occur only once, and more than 35% lies in the top ten. The chain has TRBV4-3 and TRBJ1-2, with 11 positions matching TRBD1. The TCR was taken from a male donor with HIV. Material: cultured CD8+ T cells derived from PBMCs. The CDR3 reads CASSQEGQGGYGYTF. The CDR3 DNA follows: TGCGCCAGCAGCCAAGAGGGACAGGGGGGCTATGGCTACACCTTC.